The source of this T cell receptor (beta chain) is a study of shared clonotypes between healthy human individuals. Study-wide background: Each donor's CD4 naive and CD4 memory cells filled three plates apiece, CD8 naive two, and CD8 memory one.

The junction had 7 bases not matched to a gene; V was cut back by 4 bases and J by 4 bases. The CDR3 has 16 residues. Germline V CDR1 and CDR2: SGHRS, YFSETQ. Sequenced by immunoSEQ multiplex PCR; TCRdb stores in-frame clones only, minus some. The data show approximately 1,000,000 clones, with approximately 80% seen just once and over 0.8% held by the top ten. To note about this clone: What it recognizes is unknown.

Researchers partitioned CD4+ cells into CD45RA+ naive and CD45RA-negative memory subsets. Study outcomes and limitations: About 4.5% of naive CD4 clonotypes were common to a few donors.

What was sequenced was memory CD4+ T cells from PBMCs. Subset reported: CD45RA-negative fraction. The rearrangement uses TRBV5-1 and TRBJ2-2, with 10 bases aligning to TRBD2. The receptor was isolated from a man aged 18 to 29 in good health. Some clones in this sample may be carry-over from other donors' samples. The CDR3 loop reads CASSPIAGGGTGELFF. CDR3 sequence (DNA): TGCGCCAGCAGCCCGATAGCGGGAGGCGGCACCGGGGAGCTGTTTTTT.